The clone carrying this T cell receptor (beta chain) was recorded once. The source of the sample is a study of blood T cell repertoires in COVID-19. Study details: Whether acute or convalescent, the COVID-19 samples came from the United States, Italy and Spain. The cDNA or gDNA used as material had been derived from T cells, B-cell-depleted T cells, or PBMCs.

As processed by the authors: Estimates of nucleated cell counts were drawn from the amplification of reference gene primers. Clones were sequenced by immunoSEQ multiplex PCR, and TCRdb holds only the in-frame ones, with some missing. The DNA was the basis for D and trimming; V, J and clone size are from that table. The top ten clones hold more than 1.2% of a sample with roughly 63,000 clones, over 80% of them seen once. The V gene's germline CDR1 is SGDLS and CDR2 YYNGEE. The ends lost 3 bases at V and 6 bases at J; junction bases unmatched: 8. This CDR3 region has 15 residues. This chain links TRBV9 with TRBJ2-3; 9 positions agree with TRBD1. This TCR was sampled from a man between 60 and 75 years old with acute or convalescent COVID-19. Sequencing used peripheral blood. The CDR3 reads CASSASGTGLDTQYF. Here the CDR3 DNA reads TGTGCCAGCAGCGCATCGGGGACAGGGTTGGATACGCAGTATTTT.